The present T cell receptor beta chain was sequenced within a study of blood T cell repertoires in COVID-19. Study overall: Sites across the United States, Italy and Spain contributed samples from acute and convalescent COVID-19. Sample material is recorded as cDNA or gDNA derived from T cells, B-cell-depleted T cells, or PBMCs.

Followed longitudinally, the Seattle patients had been enrolled during active infection. The CDR3 totals 12 residues. V dropped 6 bases and J dropped 6 bases, with 12 bases sitting between them. In the study's own analysis: Nucleated cell counts were estimated from reference gene primer amplification. Here immunoSEQ multiplex PCR was the method, and the copy in TCRdb shows in-frame clones only, minus some. From that table come the V and J calls and clone size; the DNA was used to work out D and trimming. Of some 290,000 clones in the sample, almost 90% were seen once. The sequenced sample consisted of peripheral blood. The receptor's source is a woman younger than 45 with COVID-19, enrolled during active disease. The chain is built from TRBV23-1 and TRBJ2-7; D ambiguous. TRBV23-1 falls under the ORF class, with uncertain function. The CDR3 bases are TGCGCCAGCAGCCTTCCCGGCGGCGAGCAGTACTTC. Translation: CASSLPGGEQYF.